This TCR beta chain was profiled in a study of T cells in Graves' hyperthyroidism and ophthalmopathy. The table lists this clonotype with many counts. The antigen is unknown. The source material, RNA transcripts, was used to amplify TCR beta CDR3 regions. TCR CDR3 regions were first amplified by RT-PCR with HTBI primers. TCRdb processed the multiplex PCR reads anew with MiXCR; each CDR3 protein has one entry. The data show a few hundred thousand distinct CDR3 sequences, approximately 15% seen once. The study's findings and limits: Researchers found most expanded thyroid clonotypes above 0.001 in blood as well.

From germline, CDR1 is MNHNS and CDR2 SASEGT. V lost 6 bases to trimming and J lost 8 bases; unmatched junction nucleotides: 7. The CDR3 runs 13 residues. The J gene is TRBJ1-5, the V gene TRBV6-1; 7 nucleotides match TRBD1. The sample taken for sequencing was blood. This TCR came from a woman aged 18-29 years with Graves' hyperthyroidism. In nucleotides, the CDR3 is TGTGCCAGCAGAGACTATCAGGGGGAGCCCCAGCATTTT. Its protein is CASRDYQGEPQHF.